A few counts support the clone carrying this T cell receptor (beta chain). This sample was included in a study of T cell changes during pregnancy in multiple sclerosis. Some clones are missing from TCRdb's copy, which holds only in-frame ones; the method was immunoSEQ multiplex PCR. The data show 65,000 to 90,000 clones, approximately 90% seen once. Germline V gene data show CDR1 as SGHNT and CDR2 as YENEEA. Unmatched junction bases numbered 8, after V lost 5 bases and J lost 5 bases. This CDR3 is built from 14 residues. This TCR came from a female donor with multiple sclerosis, enrolled in a pregnancy study. Source: peripheral blood, taken in the first trimester of pregnancy. J is TRBJ1-1 and V is TRBV11-3; the match to TRBD1 covers 7 bases. The CDR3 DNA sequence: TGTGCCAGCAGCACAGACAGGGCGGGGACTGAAGCTTTCTTT. It encodes CASSTDRAGTEAFF.